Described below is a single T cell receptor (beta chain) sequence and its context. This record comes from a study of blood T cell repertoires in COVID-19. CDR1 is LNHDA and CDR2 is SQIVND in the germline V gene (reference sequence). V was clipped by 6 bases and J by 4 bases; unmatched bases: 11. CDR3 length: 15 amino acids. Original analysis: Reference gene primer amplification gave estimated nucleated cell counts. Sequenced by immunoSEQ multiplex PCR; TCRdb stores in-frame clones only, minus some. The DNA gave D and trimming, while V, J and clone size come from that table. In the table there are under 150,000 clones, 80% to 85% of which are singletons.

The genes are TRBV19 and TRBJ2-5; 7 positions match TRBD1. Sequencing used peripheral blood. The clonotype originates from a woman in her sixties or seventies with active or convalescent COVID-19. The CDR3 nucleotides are TGTGCCAGTAGACAGGGGAGAACGGTCGGAGAGACCCAGTACTTC. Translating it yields CASRQGRTVGETQYF.